The entry below gives a single TCR beta chain sequence along with its context. This clone occurred a few times. Its antigen specificity is not known. Per-base qualities were not stored, and no clone one base away is much larger. This sample was included in a study of beta chain features in type 1 diabetes (dated by TCRdb to the late 2010s). As for the study more broadly: Mean age, gender distribution, total cell number and subset yield did not differ between patients and healthy donors. In the study, recently diagnosed type 1 diabetes patients and matched healthy donors were compared on the TCRB repertoires of their sorted circulating CD4+ T cell subsets. Across all samples, around 99 million sorted cells were examined, and cell number per subset correlated strongly with RNA yield. Regulatory and stem cell-like memory subsets were isolated from only 8 patients and about eight healthy donors, whereas naive and central memory subsets came from all 28 donors. Study-wide findings and limitations: Because small numbers of individuals were included in the HLA sub-analyses, any influence of HLA type on TCRB rearrangement was left unresolved. Fewer insertions and more nucleotide deletions at VDJ recombination sites were observed in patients with type 1 diabetes, implying thymic rearrangement abnormalities. Type 1 diabetes patients showed a moderate but significant shortening of TCRB CDR3 length in all four CD4+ subsets. PCR might favor shorter templates, but patient and control samples were amplified and corrected together, so any skew would affect both groups equally. Naive, central memory and regulatory TCRB repertoires appeared more similar among patients than among healthy donors. Sequencing cDNA rather than genomic DNA could over-represent highly expressing activated cells, although activation and CD3 levels did not differ between groups.

The High Capacity cDNA Reverse Transcription Kit was used to reverse transcribe all of the isolated RNA, meaning that expressed TCRB transcripts were what got sequenced. Deep immunoSEQ sequencing was applied to naive, central memory and regulatory T cell samples, giving an average of approximately 4 million total reads per sample. Sorted cells were lysed in RLT buffer, and RNA was extracted using DNase-treated RNeasy Micro or Mini kits according to cell number. Each cell subset was processed separately to prevent cross-contamination, with patient and healthy donor samples processed together. TCRB sequences were amplified from cDNA with the immunoSEQ multiplex PCR, producing 87-bp fragments spanning the CDR3 region. Amplicons were sequenced on the Illumina HiSeq platform. The study's own analysis went as follows. Synthetic template baselines were used to correct PCR bias computationally, reads within Hamming distance 2 were collapsed, and singletons that could not be merged were discarded. By aligning reads against IMGT, V, D and J genes, CDR3 length, and insertions or deletions at six rearrangement sites were assigned. Within each subset, clonotype counts were normalized to the number of sorted cells before true diversity and Gini coefficients were calculated with the tcR R package. Repertoire sharing was quantified using the overlap coefficient calculated on TCRB nucleotide sequences. This is the immuneACCESS table as TCRdb keeps it, with only in-frame sequences that have V and J called. A part of the clones is gone; compared with another copy, unresolved V genes explain less than half, and the rest is unexplained. The V and J calls and clone size were taken over from that table, and D and trimming were inferred from the DNA. The sample data list around 56,000 clones, and 50% to 55% of these were observed just once. Of the sample, roughly 2.5% is held by the ten largest clones.

Each donor gave one peripheral blood draw, averaging roughly 100 mL, which was collected into heparinised tubes. Using a panel that included CD45RO, CCR7, CD25, CD127, CD95 and CD27, naive, central memory, regulatory and stem cell-like memory CD4+ T cells were sorted on a BD FACSAria II. Purity was above 95% for every sorted population. Right away, PBMCs were isolated by Lymphoprep density gradient centrifugation and were stained directly, with no culture step. Samples were stained and sorted in pairs, with one healthy donor and one patient per experiment, so that batch effects were minimized. V is trimmed back by 4 bases and J by 3 bases, and the junction contains 7 bases that no gene match accounts for. As encoded in the germline V gene (reference sequence), CDR1 is SEHNR while CDR2 is FQNEAQ. The CDR3 spans 16 residues, from the cysteine through the phenylalanine. Of the read, only the CDR3 DNA is kept; its 48 bases are in frame from base 1.

The receptor comes from a woman aged 40 to 49 with type 1 diabetes. The receptor chain draws on TRBV7-9 and TRBJ1-5, and 9 bases in between align with TRBD1. Sequenced: Tregs from blood. The sample's cell subset or site, from its label and the paper: regulatory CD4+ T cells. This receptor carries the CDR3 CASSSGTGIFNQPQHF. The nucleotides read TGTGCCAGCAGCTCCGGGACAGGGATCTTCAATCAGCCCCAGCATTTT. Extended through the reference TRBV7-9 and TRBJ1-5 proteins, this CDR3 yields the full variable domain: DTGVSQNPRHKITKRGQNVTFRCDPISEHNRLYWYRQTLGQGPEFLTYFQNEAQLEKSRLLSDRFSAERPKGSFSTLEIQRTEQGDSAMYLCASSSGTGIFNQPQHFGDGTRLSIL.